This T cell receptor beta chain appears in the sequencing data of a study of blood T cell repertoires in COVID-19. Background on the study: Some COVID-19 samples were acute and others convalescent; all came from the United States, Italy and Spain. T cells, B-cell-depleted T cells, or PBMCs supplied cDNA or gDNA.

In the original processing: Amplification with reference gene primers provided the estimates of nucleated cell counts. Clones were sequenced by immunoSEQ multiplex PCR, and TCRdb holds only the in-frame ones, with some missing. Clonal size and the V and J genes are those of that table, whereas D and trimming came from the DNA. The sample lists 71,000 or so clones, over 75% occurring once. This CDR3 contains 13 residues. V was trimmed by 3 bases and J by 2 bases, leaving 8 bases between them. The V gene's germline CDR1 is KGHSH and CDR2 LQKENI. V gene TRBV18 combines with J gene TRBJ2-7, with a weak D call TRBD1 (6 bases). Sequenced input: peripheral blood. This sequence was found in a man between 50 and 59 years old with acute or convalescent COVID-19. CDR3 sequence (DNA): TGTGCCAGCTCACCGGACAGAGCCTACGAGCAGTACTTC. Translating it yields CASSPDRAYEQYF.